A single sample is the source of the 9 T cell receptor beta chains below, sequenced in a study of T-cell memory formation after mild COVID-19. TCRdb used MiXCR to reprocess the 5' RACE reads, holding one entry per CDR3 protein. The sample holds 240,000 or so distinct CDR3 sequences, roughly 9.4% seen once. The material sequenced was PBMCs or a T cell subset sorted from them (not recorded which). The receptors here all came from a man aged 18 to 29 who had mild COVID-19 (a few samples of this study predate the infection). Cell type and time point are not known.

The chain employs TRBV18 and TRBJ2-1; D tentatively reads TRBD1 or TRBD2 (5 bases each). The germline V gene encodes CDR1 KGHSH and CDR2 LQKENI. The CDR3 length is 15 residues. Trimming shortened V by 2 bases and J by 4 bases, and 12 bases separated the two germline ends. CDR3 DNA sequence: TGTGCCAGCTCACCATACACGGGACGGTACAATGAGCAGTTCTTC. Translating it yields CASSPYTGRYNEQFF.

This clonotype occurred a few times. The chain joins TRBV21-1 to TRBJ1-5. TRBV21-1 counts as a pseudogene. This CDR3 is 10 amino acids long. This chain's CDR3 is CASSNQPQHF. CDR3 nucleotides: TGTGCCAGCAGCAATCAGCCCCAGCATTTT.

This sequence joins TRBV12-3 or TRBV12-4 and TRBJ2-2, with a weak D call TRBD2 (5 bases). The V end was cut by 6 bases, the J end by 0 bases, with 17 bases between. The CDR3 covers 17 residues. The DNA of the CDR3 is TGTGCCAGCAGCTCCCGGGGTCTTTGGTCGAACACCGGGGAGCTGTTTTTT. It is translated as CASSSRGLWSNTGELFF.

This clonotype showed up just a few times. CDR3 loop: CAGRRFTADTQYF. CDR3 bases: TGTGCCGGACGCCGATTTACGGCAGATACGCAGTATTTT. V gene TRBV6-2 or TRBV6-3 combines with J gene TRBJ2-3; D gene uncertain. V lost 11 bases and J 4 bases, leaving 16 bases between the germline ends. This CDR3 is 13 amino acids long. Germline V gene sequence: CDR1 MNHEY, CDR2 SVGEGT.

The rearrangement links TRBV11-2 to TRBJ2-2; no clear D. Trimming cost V 2 bases and J 2 bases, with 12 bases left between them. CDR3 length equals 16 residues. Germline-derived CDR1 and CDR2 are SGHAT and FQNNGV. The CDR3 sequence: CASSLFRKQNTGELFF. The DNA of the CDR3 is TGTGCCAGCAGCTTATTCCGAAAACAAAACACCGGGGAGCTGTTTTTT.

The chain recombines TRBV24-1 with TRBJ1-5; D call uncertain. The V end lost 9 bases, the J end lost 9 bases, and 8 bases lay between the germline ends. This CDR3 has 10 residues. Per the germline V gene, CDR1 is KGHDR and CDR2 is SFDVKD. The CDR3 loop reads CATWEGPQHF. In nucleotides, the CDR3 is TGTGCCACCTGGGAGGGGCCCCAGCATTTT.

The chain joins TRBV5-1 to TRBJ2-1, with 8 nucleotides matching TRBD2. CDR3 length equals 12 residues. Trimming cost V 6 bases and J 12 bases; bases outside gene matches: 8. Germline CDR1 reads SGHRS; CDR2 reads YFSETQ. CDR3 nucleotide sequence: TGCGCCAGCACACCGGACCGGGAGGGGCAGTTCTTC. The encoded protein is CASTPDREGQFF.

This clonotype was picked up a small number of times. This chain links TRBV2 with TRBJ1-6; TRBD1 aligns across 9 bases. After removal of 6 bases from V and 1 base from J, the junction contained 7 bases not matched to a gene. The CDR3 sequence is 17 residues long. The germline V gene has CDR1 SNHLY and CDR2 FYNNEI. CDR3 loop: CASRATGGRSYNSPLHF. The CDR3, as DNA: TGTGCCAGCAGAGCTACAGGGGGCCGATCCTATAATTCACCCCTCCACTTT.

This clonotype was picked up a small number of times. V usage is TRBV5-1 and J usage is TRBJ2-3, with D unresolved. CDR1 and CDR2 from the germline V gene are SGHRS and YFSETQ. V was trimmed by 3 bases and J by 2 bases, leaving 13 bases between them. This CDR3 has 15 residues. CDR3 coding DNA: TGCGCCAGCAGCTCCCCTTTGACCCTCACAGATACGCAGTATTTT. As protein: CASSSPLTLTDTQYF.